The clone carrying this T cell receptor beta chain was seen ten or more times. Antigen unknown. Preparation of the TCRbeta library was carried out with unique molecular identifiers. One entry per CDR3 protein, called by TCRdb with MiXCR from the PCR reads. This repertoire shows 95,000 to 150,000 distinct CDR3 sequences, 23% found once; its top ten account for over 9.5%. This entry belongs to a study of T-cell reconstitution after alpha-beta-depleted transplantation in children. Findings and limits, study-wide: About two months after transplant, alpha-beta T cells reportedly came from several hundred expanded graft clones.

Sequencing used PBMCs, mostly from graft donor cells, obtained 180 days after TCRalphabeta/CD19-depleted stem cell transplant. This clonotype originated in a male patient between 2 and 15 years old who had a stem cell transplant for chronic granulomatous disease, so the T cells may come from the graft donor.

The CDR3 nucleotides read TGTGCCAGCAGCTTGAGTACAAACTCCTACAATGAGCAGTTCTTC. Translating it yields CASSLSTNSYNEQFF. The chain combines TRBV5-5 with TRBJ2-1, with D uncertain. Deletions cut 1 base from V and 0 bases from J, with 8 bases between. Germline V lookup: CDR1 SGHKS, CDR2 YYEKEE (reference sequence). CDR3 length: 15 residues.